Listed below are T cell receptor beta chains from one sample, sequenced in a study of CD8 T cells in Susac syndrome. TCRdb itself ran the immunoSEQ multiplex PCR reads through MiXCR, one entry per CDR3 protein. The table lists 100,000 or so distinct CDR3 sequences, 85% to 95% of them singletons. Source material: CD4+ T cells from PBMCs. These receptors all come from a human donor in good health. CDR3s include the opening cysteine and the closing phenylalanine or tryptophan. Fields, in order: J gene, V gene, clone size, D gene, CDR3 protein, CDR3 DNA. A D gene is named only where the DNA matches it firmly. A row's size may be missing; if present it is once, few, many or a size class.

j_call: TRBJ2-3; v_call: TRBV20-1; clone_size: NA; d_call: NA; cdr3_aa: CSARDLSTQYF; cdr3_nt: TGCAGTGCTAGAGATCTTTCTACGCAGTATTTT
j_call: TRBJ1-2; v_call: TRBV5-1; clone_size: NA; d_call: TRBD1; cdr3_aa: CASSPGQVGSYGYTF; cdr3_nt: TGCGCCAGCAGCCCAGGACAGGTCGGGTCCTATGGCTACACCTTC
j_call: TRBJ1-5; v_call: TRBV7-6; clone_size: NA; d_call: NA; cdr3_aa: CASSLAEGDLGYSNQPQHF; cdr3_nt: TGTGCCAGCAGCTTAGCGGAAGGGGACCTGGGATATAGCAATCAGCCCCAGCATTTT
j_call: TRBJ2-1; v_call: TRBV6-2/TRBV6-3; clone_size: few; d_call: NA; cdr3_aa: CASSSRRHQFF; cdr3_nt: TGTGCCAGCAGTTCGAGACGCCATCAGTTCTTC
j_call: TRBJ2-1; v_call: TRBV7-2; clone_size: once; d_call: NA; cdr3_aa: CASTYPGNEQFF; cdr3_nt: TGTGCCAGCACCTACCCGGGTAATGAGCAGTTCTTC
j_call: TRBJ2-7; v_call: TRBV5-1; clone_size: NA; d_call: TRBD1; cdr3_aa: CASSLNPGTGLYEQYF; cdr3_nt: TGCGCCAGCAGCTTGAACCCCGGGACAGGGCTCTACGAGCAGTACTTC
j_call: TRBJ2-4; v_call: TRBV30; clone_size: NA; d_call: NA; cdr3_aa: CAWSVLAGVAKNIQYF; cdr3_nt: TGTGCCTGGAGTGTACTAGCAGGGGTGGCCAAAAACATTCAGTACTTC
j_call: TRBJ2-6; v_call: TRBV5-1; clone_size: NA; d_call: NA; cdr3_aa: CASSLILTGSGANVLTF; cdr3_nt: TGCGCCAGCAGCTTGATTTTGACAGGCTCTGGGGCCAACGTCCTGACTTTC
j_call: TRBJ1-2; v_call: TRBV5-6; clone_size: NA; d_call: NA; cdr3_aa: CASSLGPENYGYTF; cdr3_nt: TGTGCCAGCAGCTTGGGCCCGGAGAACTATGGCTACACCTTC
j_call: TRBJ1-2; v_call: TRBV5-1; clone_size: NA; d_call: NA; cdr3_aa: CASSLDGSAGFGYTF; cdr3_nt: TGCGCCAGCAGCTTGGATGGATCGGCGGGATTTGGCTACACCTTC
j_call: TRBJ2-2; v_call: TRBV4-3; clone_size: NA; d_call: TRBD2; cdr3_aa: CASSQTGGSNTGELFF; cdr3_nt: TGCGCCAGCAGCCAAACAGGCGGGAGTAACACCGGGGAGCTGTTTTTT
j_call: TRBJ2-7; v_call: TRBV4-1; clone_size: NA; d_call: NA; cdr3_aa: CASSQDISGASYEQYF; cdr3_nt: TGCGCCAGCAGCCAAGATATCTCAGGGGCAAGCTACGAGCAGTACTTC
j_call: TRBJ2-7; v_call: TRBV7-2; clone_size: NA; d_call: TRBD2; cdr3_aa: CASSPSGGANEQYF; cdr3_nt: TGTGCCAGCAGCCCCAGCGGGGGGGCCAACGAGCAGTACTTC
j_call: TRBJ1-5; v_call: TRBV7-9; clone_size: NA; d_call: TRBD1; cdr3_aa: CASSSNRGDQPQHF; cdr3_nt: TGTGCCAGCAGCTCTAACAGGGGGGATCAGCCCCAGCATTTT
j_call: TRBJ2-7; v_call: TRBV7-2; clone_size: NA; d_call: TRBD1; cdr3_aa: CASSFLTGGREQYF; cdr3_nt: TGTGCCAGCAGCTTTTTAACAGGGGGCCGGGAGCAGTACTTC
j_call: TRBJ2-1; v_call: TRBV12-3/TRBV12-4; clone_size: NA; d_call: NA; cdr3_aa: CASSFGGDNEQFF; cdr3_nt: TGTGCCAGCAGTTTTGGGGGAGACAATGAGCAGTTCTTC
j_call: TRBJ1-3; v_call: TRBV18; clone_size: NA; d_call: NA; cdr3_aa: CASSPPPGASGNTIYF; cdr3_nt: TGTGCCAGCTCACCACCCCCGGGAGCTAGCGGAAACACCATATATTTT